Below are 16 T cell receptor beta chains sequenced from a single sample in a study of prognosis after radiotherapy for stage I lung cancer. It was by two-round multiplex PCR that TCR beta CDR3 was amplified from genomic DNA. Primers specific to each TRBV and TRBJ gene drove first-round PCR. TCRdb re-analysed the multiplex PCR reads in MiXCR, keeping a single row per CDR3 protein. The sample has more than 30,000 distinct CDR3 sequences; around 30% are singletons. Here the sequenced sample was PBMCs, taken before or after stereotactic body radiation therapy (not recorded which). The receptors originated from a donor aged 50 or older with non-small cell lung cancer.

This clonotype was seen many times. The chain carries TRBV20-1 and TRBJ1-1; the D gene is possibly TRBD1 (5 bases). The CDR3 runs to 13 residues. Trimming left V 2 bases short and J 7 bases short, with 14 bases between. Germline loops: CDR1 DFQATT, CDR2 SNEGSKA (reference sequence). Written as DNA, the CDR3 is TGCAGTGCTAGATGGTCAGGGATCAATGAAGCTTTCTTT. It translates to CSARWSGINEAFF.

This clonotype came up many times. The rearrangement joins TRBV6-2 or TRBV6-3 to TRBJ2-3; D uncertain. V was trimmed by 10 bases and J by 6 bases, leaving 20 bases between them. The CDR3 spans 14 residues. Germline lookup yields CDR1 MNHEY and CDR2 SVGEGT. CDR3 loop: CATTAVGPGDTQYF. The CDR3 bases are TGTGCCACCACCGCAGTGGGTCCCGGGGATACGCAGTATTTT.

For this clonotype: One end of the junction is discordant with germline, which a read error may explain. The rearrangement joins TRBV7-2 to TRBJ2-1; no definite D call. The CDR3 loop spans 16 amino acids. Germline CDR1 SGHTA, CDR2 FQGNSA. CDR3 amino acids: CASSLEFHLLNNKQFF. In nucleotides, the CDR3 is TGTGCCAGCAGCTTAGAGTTTCACTTACTGAACAATAAGCAGTTCTTC.

This clonotype was recorded many times. The chain is built from TRBV5-1 and TRBJ2-2; D is unresolved. CDR3 length: 13 amino acids. Between the trimmed V and J ends, which lost 5 bases and 2 bases, there was a span of 7 bases. In germline, CDR1 is SGHRS, CDR2 YFSETQ. This CDR3 is CASRPPNTGELFF. CDR3 nucleotides: TGCGCCAGCAGACCTCCCAACACCGGGGAGCTGTTTTTT.

On this clonotype itself: A far bigger clonotype differs at one base, so this is likely a read error. The J gene is TRBJ1-1, the V gene TRBV7-2; D gene ambiguous. This CDR3 spans 14 amino acids. Per germline, CDR1 SGHTA and CDR2 FQGNSA. This chain's CDR3 is CVSSPTDFDTEAFF. As DNA, the CDR3 is TGTGTCAGCAGCCCAACAGATTTCGACACTGAAGCTTTCTTT.

As regards this clonotype: One end of the junction fails to match germline, which may point to a read error. The chain combines TRBV11-3 with TRBJ2-7, with a weak D call TRBD1 (5 bases). Germline V gene data show CDR1 as SGHNT and CDR2 as YENEEA. CDR3 size: 15 residues. The DNA of the CDR3 is TGTGCCAGCAACTTTGGCAGGGTGAAATCCTACGATCAGTACTTC. Its translation is CASNFGRVKSYDQYF.

The V call is TRBV12-3 or TRBV12-4, the J call TRBJ1-2, with D perhaps matching TRBD1 (6 bases). CDR3 length equals 16 residues. Between the trimmed V and J ends, which lost 7 bases and 3 bases, there was a span of 21 bases. CDR3 sequence: CASTPTGFISDYGYTF. DNA of the CDR3: TGTGCCAGCACCCCGACAGGTTTTATAAGTGACTATGGCTACACCTTC.

As concerns this clonotype: Here the CDR3 omits its conserved ending phenylalanine or tryptophan, so a read error is the likely source. The rearrangement links TRBV5-8 to TRBJ2-7; no reliable D call. The germline CDR1 and CDR2 sequences are SGHTS and YDEGEE. This CDR3 region has 13 residues. The V end was cut by 2 bases, the J end by 3 bases, with 9 bases between. In DNA, the CDR3 is TGTGCCAGCAGCTTTACCGTCTACTACGAGCAGTACTTA. This codes for CASSFTVYYEQYL.

This clonotype showed up many times. The chain recombines TRBV15 with TRBJ1-2; 8 bases are a match to TRBD1. Germline V gene lookup returns CDR1 LNHNV and CDR2 YYDKDF (reference sequence). This CDR3 comprises 13 residues. Unmatched junction bases numbered 5, after V lost 5 bases and J lost 6 bases. The CDR3 region has the DNA TGTGCCACCAGCGGCGACAGGGGTGATGGCTACACCTTC. The encoded protein is CATSGDRGDGYTF.

In its sample, this clonotype was seen many times. This sequence joins TRBV2 and TRBJ2-6; D tentatively reads TRBD1 or TRBD2 (5 bases each). V lost 7 bases and J lost 0, with 10 bases in between. The length of the CDR3 is 15 residues. Per the germline V gene, CDR1 is SNHLY and CDR2 is FYNNEI. CDR3 nucleotide sequence: TGTGCCAGCAATCGGGGCCTCTCTGGGGCCAACGTCCTGACTTTC. Translation: CASNRGLSGANVLTF.

Notes on this clonotype: This probably arose from a read error, given a far larger clone one base away. The chain carries TRBV6-2 or TRBV6-3 and TRBJ2-5; 9 bases agree with TRBD1. The better agreement between TRBJ2-1 and the DNA end casts doubt on the J call. Germline-derived CDR1 and CDR2 are MNHEY and SVGEGT. CDR3 length: 14 residues. The CDR3 DNA reads as TGTGCCAGCAGTCCCATGGACAGGGGCGGTGAGCAGTTCTTC. Translating it yields CASSPMDRGGEQFF.

This clonotype has at least ten counts. The J gene is TRBJ2-1, the V gene TRBV28; TRBD2 agrees at 7 bases. CDR1 is MDHEN, CDR2 SYDVKM, per germline. This CDR3 has 18 residues. The V gene end was trimmed by 5 bases and the J gene end by 0 bases; junction bases not matched to a gene: 13. CDR3 residues: CASSPLLAEVNSYNEQFF. The DNA for the CDR3 is TGTGCCAGCAGTCCTCTCCTAGCGGAAGTTAACTCCTACAATGAGCAGTTCTTC.

Note on this clonotype: Mismatch with germline at one junction end may stem from a read error. V is TRBV5-4 and J is TRBJ2-6; perhaps TRBD1 as D (5 bases). CDR3 length: 17 amino acids. Germline V gives CDR1 SGHNT, CDR2 YYREEE (reference sequence). The CDR3 DNA follows: TGTGCCAGCAGTTACCGGCGGCAGGGCTCTGGGGCCAACGTACTGACTTTC. Protein: CASSYRRQGSGANVLTF.

Concerning this clonotype: A far bigger clonotype differs at one base, so this is likely a read error. This chain links TRBV6-1 with TRBJ1-1, with a weak D call TRBD1 (5 bases). This CDR3 has 14 residues. CDR1 MNHNS and CDR2 SASEGT come from the germline V gene. Trimming cost V 4 bases and J 1 base, with 10 bases left between them. The DNA for the CDR3 is TGTGCCAGCAGTGCGGTAGGGGCGAACACTGAAGCTTTCTTT. Translating it yields CASSAVGANTEAFF.

The J gene is TRBJ1-5, the V gene TRBV6-1; D possibly corresponds to TRBD1 (5 bases). The ends were cut back, 6 bases at V and 4 bases at J, with 16 bases in the middle. Germline CDR1 reads MNHNS; CDR2 reads SASEGT. This CDR3 is built from 15 residues. The CDR3 sequence is CASRPDIANNQPQHF. Written as DNA, the CDR3 is TGTGCCAGCAGACCGGACATCGCCAATAATCAGCCCCAGCATTTT.

As regards this clonotype: Since a much larger clone is just one base distant, this may be a read error. The chain uses TRBV28 and TRBJ2-3; 7 bases align to TRBD2. V dropped 2 bases and J dropped 3; count of bases not matched to a gene: 17. Germline CDR1 is MDHEN and CDR2 is SYDVKM. The CDR3 loop spans 19 amino acids. The CDR3: CASSLSITGTIYITDTQYF. Written as DNA, the CDR3 is TGTGCCAGCAGTTTAAGTATCACCGGGACTATATACATTACAGATACGCAGTATTTT.